This T cell receptor (beta chain) was captured in a study of blood T cell repertoires in COVID-19. Assay used: immunoSEQ multiplex PCR; TCRdb lists only in-frame clones, some missing. The sample shows 300,000 to 350,000 clones, about 86% of them seen only once. Per the germline V gene, CDR1 is SGHTA and CDR2 is FQGTGA. The length of the CDR3 is 15 residues. V gave up 5 bases and J gave up 3 bases; unmatched junction bases: 5. The chain combines TRBV7-3 with TRBJ2-1, with 9 bases matching TRBD2. This TCR came from a woman aged 40 to 50 with acute COVID-19. Sequencing was done on a sample of PBMCs or T cells enriched from blood (not recorded which). CDR3 DNA sequence: TGTGCCAGCAGCCCGAAAGCGGGAGGCTACAATGAGCAGTTCTTC. Translated: CASSPKAGGYNEQFF.